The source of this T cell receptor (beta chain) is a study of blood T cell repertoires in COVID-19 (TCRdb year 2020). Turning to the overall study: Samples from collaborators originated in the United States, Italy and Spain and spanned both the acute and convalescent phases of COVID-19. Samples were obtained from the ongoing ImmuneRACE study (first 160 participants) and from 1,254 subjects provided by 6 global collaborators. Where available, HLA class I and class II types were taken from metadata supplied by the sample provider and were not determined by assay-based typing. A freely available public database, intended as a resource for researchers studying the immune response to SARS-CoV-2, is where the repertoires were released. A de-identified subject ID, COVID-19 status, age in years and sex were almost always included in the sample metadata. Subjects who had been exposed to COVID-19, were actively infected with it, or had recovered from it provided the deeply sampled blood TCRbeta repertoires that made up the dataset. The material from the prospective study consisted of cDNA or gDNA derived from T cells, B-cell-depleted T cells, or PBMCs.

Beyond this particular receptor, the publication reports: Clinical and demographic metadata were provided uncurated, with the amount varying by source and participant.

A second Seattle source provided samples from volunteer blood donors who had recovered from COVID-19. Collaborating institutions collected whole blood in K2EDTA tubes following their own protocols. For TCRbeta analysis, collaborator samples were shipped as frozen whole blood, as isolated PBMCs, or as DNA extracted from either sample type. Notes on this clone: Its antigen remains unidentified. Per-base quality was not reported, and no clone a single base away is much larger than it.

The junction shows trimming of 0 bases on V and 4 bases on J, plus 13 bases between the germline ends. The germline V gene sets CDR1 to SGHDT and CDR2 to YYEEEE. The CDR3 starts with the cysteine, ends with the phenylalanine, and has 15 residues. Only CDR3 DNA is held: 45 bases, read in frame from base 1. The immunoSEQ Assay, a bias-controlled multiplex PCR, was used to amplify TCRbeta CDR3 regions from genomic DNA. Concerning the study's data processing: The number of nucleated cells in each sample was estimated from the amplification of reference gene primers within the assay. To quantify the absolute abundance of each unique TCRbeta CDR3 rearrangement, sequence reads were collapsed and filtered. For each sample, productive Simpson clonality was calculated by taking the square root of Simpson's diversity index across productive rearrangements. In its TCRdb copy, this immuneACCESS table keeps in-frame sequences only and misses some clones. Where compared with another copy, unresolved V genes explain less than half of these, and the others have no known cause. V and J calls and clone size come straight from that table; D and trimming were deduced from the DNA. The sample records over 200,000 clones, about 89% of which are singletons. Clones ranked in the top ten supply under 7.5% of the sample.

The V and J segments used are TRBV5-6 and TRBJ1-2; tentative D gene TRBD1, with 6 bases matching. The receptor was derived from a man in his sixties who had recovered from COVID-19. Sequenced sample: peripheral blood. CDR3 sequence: CASSLGHRAFYGYTF. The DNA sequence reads TGTGCCAGCAGCTTGGGCCACAGGGCTTTCTATGGCTACACCTTC.